The 24 T cell receptor beta chains below were found in one sample sequenced in a study of monozygotic twins with inflammatory bowel disease. Following a re-call of the 5' RACE reads, TCRdb has one entry per CDR3 protein and lacks DNA. This sample's table reports more than 300,000 distinct CDR3 sequences. The sequencing input was blood. The receptor set was obtained from a human donor with ulcerative colitis or Crohn's disease, or a healthy co-twin of an affected twin (not recorded which).

The chain uses TRBV2 and TRBJ2-1. Germline values: CDR1 SNHLY, CDR2 FYNNEI. The CDR3 has 13 residues. CDR3 region: CASKEAVYNEQFF. The full variable domain, its missing parts supplied by reference TRBV2 and TRBJ2-1, is EPEVTQTPSHQVTQMGQEVILRCVPISNHLYFYWYRQILGQKVEFLVSFYNNEISEKSEIFDDQFSVERPDGSNFTLKIRSTKLEDSAMYFCASKEAVYNEQFFGPGTRLTVL.

The genes are TRBV19 and TRBJ1-1; TCRdb selects TRBD1, and the lack of DNA leaves this call unchecked. This CDR3 is 16 amino acids long. Germline CDR1 is LNHDA and CDR2 is SQIVND (reference sequence). The CDR3 loop reads CASSTPRTGRNTEAFF.

This chain uses TRBV6-2 or TRBV6-3 with TRBJ2-3; TCRdb reports TRBD2, a call that lacks DNA to check it against. CDR3 size: 16 residues. In germline, CDR1 is MNHEY, CDR2 SVGEGT. CDR3: CASTHQLAGGTDTQYF.

The chain carries TRBV4-1 and TRBJ2-7; TCRdb's D call of TRBD2 is untestable without DNA. The CDR3 is 16 residues long. CDR1 is MGHRA, CDR2 YSYEKL, per germline. The CDR3 reads CASSQEGRRSYYEQYF.

The chain uses TRBV14 and TRBJ2-2; TCRdb names TRBD1, which stays unverified in the absence of DNA. The germline V gene has CDR1 SGHDN and CDR2 FVKESK. The CDR3 is 17 residues long. CDR3 sequence: CASSQDPGRTNTGELFF.

The V and J genes are TRBV20-1 and TRBJ2-3; checking the TCRdb D call of TRBD1 is not possible without DNA. This CDR3 contains 14 residues. Germline lookup yields CDR1 DFQATT and CDR2 SNEGSKA (reference sequence). The CDR3 spells CSPGSRGPRNTQYF.

V gene TRBV13 combines with J gene TRBJ2-2. The CDR3 extends over 12 amino acids. Per the germline V gene, CDR1 is PRHDT and CDR2 is FYEKMQ (reference sequence). CDR3 loop: CASSLGSVELFF.

The V call is TRBV20-1, the J call TRBJ1-2. Germline CDR1 is DFQATT and CDR2 is SNEGSKA (reference sequence). This CDR3 is built from 14 residues. Here the CDR3 reads CSARDQAANYGYTF.

This sequence joins TRBV9 and TRBJ2-1; TCRdb's D call of TRBD1 is untestable without DNA. The CDR3 has 15 amino acids. The V gene's germline CDR1 is SGDLS and CDR2 YYNGEE. This CDR3 is CASSATGGYYNEQFF.

CDR3 sequence reads: CASSPGYGTAINEAFF. The chain is built from TRBV4-1 and TRBJ1-1; TCRdb returns TRBD1, unconfirmable since there is no DNA. This CDR3 has 16 amino acids. The germline gives CDR1 MGHRA, CDR2 YSYEKL.

The J gene is TRBJ2-5, the V gene TRBV4-1; TCRdb picks TRBD2, but there is no DNA to check that call. The CDR3 length is 16 residues. Germline CDR1 reads MGHRA; CDR2 reads YSYEKL. The CDR3 region is CASSQDQAGGRETQYF.

V and J are TRBV5-1 and TRBJ1-1; the TCRdb D gene call, TRBD1, has no DNA to confirm it. The CDR3 is 16 residues long. The germline V gene has CDR1 SGHRS and CDR2 YFSETQ. The CDR3 region is CASSPEPDRVSTEAFF.

The rearrangement joins TRBV20-1 to TRBJ2-7. Germline assignment: CDR1 DFQATT and CDR2 SNEGSKA (reference sequence). The CDR3 runs 13 residues. The CDR3 loop reads CSARDRGSLKQYF.

The chain employs TRBV7-9 and TRBJ1-1. The CDR3 loop spans 13 amino acids. Looked up from germline, CDR1 is SEHNR and CDR2 is FQNEAQ (reference sequence). The CDR3 is CASSLGIGREAFF.

This chain connects TRBV7-3 to TRBJ1-5; TCRdb reports TRBD1, a call that lacks DNA to check it against. Germline values: CDR1 SGHTA, CDR2 FQGTGA. This CDR3 comprises 15 residues. CDR3 sequence reads: CASSLIVQGAKPQHF.

V usage is TRBV3-1 and J usage is TRBJ1-5; the D call from TCRdb, TRBD1, cannot be confirmed without DNA. This CDR3 contains 20 residues. Germline values: CDR1 LGHDT, CDR2 YNNKEL (reference sequence). This CDR3 is CASSQDYQGPGQISNQPQHF. The complete variable domain, with remaining parts taken from reference TRBV3-1 and TRBJ1-5, reads DTAVSQTPKYLVTQMGNDKSIKCEQNLGHDTMYWYKQDSKKFLKIMFSYNNKELIINETVPNRFSPKSPDKAHLNLHINSLELGDSAVYFCASSQDYQGPGQISNQPQHFGDGTRLSIL.

The V and J genes are TRBV27 and TRBJ2-7; TCRdb proposes TRBD2, but this gene call is untestable without DNA. Germline loops: CDR1 MNHEY, CDR2 SMNVEV (reference sequence). The CDR3 has 14 residues. CDR3 sequence: CASRTSTLSYEQYF.

V and J are TRBV24-1 and TRBJ2-7; the D call from TCRdb, TRBD2, cannot be confirmed without DNA. Looked up from germline, CDR1 is KGHDR and CDR2 is SFDVKD. This CDR3 is built from 16 residues. The CDR3: CATSEAGGAGNYEQYF.

The chain carries TRBV4-3 and TRBJ2-7; TCRdb calls TRBD1, which cannot be checked without DNA. The CDR3 is 14 residues long. CDR1 and CDR2 (germline): LGHNA, YSLEER. Here the CDR3 reads CASSQGLRAYEQYF.

The gene calls are TRBV11-2 and TRBJ2-7; TCRdb's D gene call, TRBD1, goes unchecked for lack of DNA. Germline assignment: CDR1 SGHAT and CDR2 FQNNGV. CDR3 size: 15 residues. CDR3: CASSFPGLSSYEQYF.

J is TRBJ2-1 and V is TRBV6-5. The CDR3 runs 13 residues. CDR1 MNHEY and CDR2 SVGAGI come from the germline V gene. CDR3 protein: CASSTRQYNEQFF.

The chain carries TRBV20-1 and TRBJ2-2; TCRdb calls TRBD1, which cannot be checked without DNA. This CDR3 region has 14 residues. Germline V gene lookup returns CDR1 DFQATT and CDR2 SNEGSKA (reference sequence). The CDR3 loop is CSAPGQGRTGELFF.

The chain couples TRBV25-1 to TRBJ2-1; there is no DNA to check the TCRdb D call of TRBD1. CDR3 length: 16 amino acids. CDR1 is MGHDK, CDR2 SYGVNS, per germline. The CDR3 protein is CASSEFPGQESYEQFF.

CDR3 region: CASSHLSGQGGNTIYF. J is TRBJ1-3 and V is TRBV4-1; TCRdb outputs TRBD1, but without DNA this stays unchecked. The CDR3 contains 16 residues. Looked up from germline, CDR1 is MGHRA and CDR2 is YSYEKL.